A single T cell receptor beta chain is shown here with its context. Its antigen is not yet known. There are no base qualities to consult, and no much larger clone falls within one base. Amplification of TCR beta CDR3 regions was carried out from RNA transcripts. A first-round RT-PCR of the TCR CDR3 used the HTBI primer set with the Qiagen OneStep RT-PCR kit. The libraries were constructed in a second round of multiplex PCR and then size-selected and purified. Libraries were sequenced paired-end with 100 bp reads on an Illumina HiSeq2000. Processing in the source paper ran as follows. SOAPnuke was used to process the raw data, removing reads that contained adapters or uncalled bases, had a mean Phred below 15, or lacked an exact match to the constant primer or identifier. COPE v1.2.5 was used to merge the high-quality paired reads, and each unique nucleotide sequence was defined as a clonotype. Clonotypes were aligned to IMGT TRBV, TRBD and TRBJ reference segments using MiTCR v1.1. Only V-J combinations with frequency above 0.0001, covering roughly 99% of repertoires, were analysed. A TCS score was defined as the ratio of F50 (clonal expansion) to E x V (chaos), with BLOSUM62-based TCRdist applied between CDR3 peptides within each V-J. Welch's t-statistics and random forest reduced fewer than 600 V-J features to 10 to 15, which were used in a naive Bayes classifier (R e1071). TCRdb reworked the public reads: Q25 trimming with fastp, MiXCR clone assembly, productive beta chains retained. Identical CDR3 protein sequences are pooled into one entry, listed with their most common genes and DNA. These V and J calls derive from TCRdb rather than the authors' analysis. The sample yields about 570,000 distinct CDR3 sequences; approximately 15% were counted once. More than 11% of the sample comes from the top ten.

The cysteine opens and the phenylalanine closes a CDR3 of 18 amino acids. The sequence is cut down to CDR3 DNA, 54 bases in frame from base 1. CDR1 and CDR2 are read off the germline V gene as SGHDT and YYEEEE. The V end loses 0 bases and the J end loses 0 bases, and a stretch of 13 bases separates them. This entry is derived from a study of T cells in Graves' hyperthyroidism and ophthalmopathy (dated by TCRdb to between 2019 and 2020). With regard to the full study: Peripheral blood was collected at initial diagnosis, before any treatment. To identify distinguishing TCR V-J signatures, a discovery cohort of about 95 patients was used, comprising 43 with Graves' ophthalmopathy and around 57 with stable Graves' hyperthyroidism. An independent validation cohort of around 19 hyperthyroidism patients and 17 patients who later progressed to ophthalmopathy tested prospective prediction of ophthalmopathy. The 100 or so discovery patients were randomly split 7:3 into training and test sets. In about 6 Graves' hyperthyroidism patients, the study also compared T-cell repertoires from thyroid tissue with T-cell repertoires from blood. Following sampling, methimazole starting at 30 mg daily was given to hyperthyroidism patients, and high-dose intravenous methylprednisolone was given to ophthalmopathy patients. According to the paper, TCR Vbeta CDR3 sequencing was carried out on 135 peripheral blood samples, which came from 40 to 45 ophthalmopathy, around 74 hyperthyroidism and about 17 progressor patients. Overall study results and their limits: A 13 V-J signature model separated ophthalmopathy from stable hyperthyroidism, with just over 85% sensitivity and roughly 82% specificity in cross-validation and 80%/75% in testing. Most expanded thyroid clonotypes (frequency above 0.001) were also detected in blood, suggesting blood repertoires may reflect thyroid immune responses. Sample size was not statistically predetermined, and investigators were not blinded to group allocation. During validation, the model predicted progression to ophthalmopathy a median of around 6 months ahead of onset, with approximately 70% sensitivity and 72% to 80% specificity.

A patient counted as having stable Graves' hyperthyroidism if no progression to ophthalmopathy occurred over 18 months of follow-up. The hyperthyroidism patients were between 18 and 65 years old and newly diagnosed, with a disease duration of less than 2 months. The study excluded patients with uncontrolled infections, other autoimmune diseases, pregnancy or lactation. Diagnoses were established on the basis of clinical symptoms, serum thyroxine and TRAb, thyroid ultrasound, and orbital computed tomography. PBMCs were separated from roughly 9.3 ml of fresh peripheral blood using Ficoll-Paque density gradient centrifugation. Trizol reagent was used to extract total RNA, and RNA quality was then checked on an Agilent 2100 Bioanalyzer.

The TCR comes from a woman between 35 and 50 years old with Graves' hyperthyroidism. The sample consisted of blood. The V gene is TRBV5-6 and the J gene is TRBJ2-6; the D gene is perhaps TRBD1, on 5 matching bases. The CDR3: CASSLVGVLPSGANVLTF. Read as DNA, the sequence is TGTGCCAGCAGCTTGGTAGGGGTCCTTCCCTCTGGGGCCAACGTCCTGACTTTC.